A selection of T cell receptor beta chains follows, all from one sample in a study of CD8+CD57+ T cells in acquired aplastic anemia. TCRdb itself ran the reads through MiXCR, one entry per CDR3 protein. The sample lists around 170,000 distinct CDR3 sequences, under 75% occurring once. The material sequenced was sorted CD4+, CD8+, or CD8+CD57+ T cells (not recorded which) from PBMCs. The receptors stem from a human donor in good health. Each CDR3 is given with its conserved first and last residue. The D gene is left open where the match is weak. Only part of the rows carry a size: once, few, many, or a class if the clone is expanded.

abundance: few; v_gene: TRBV20-1; j_gene: TRBJ2-7; d_gene: TRBD1; CDR3aa: CSARSGTGADEQYF; CDR3nt: TGCAGTGCTAGATCCGGGACAGGGGCTGACGAGCAGTACTTC
abundance: few; v_gene: TRBV20-1; j_gene: TRBJ1-6; d_gene: .; CDR3aa: CSARTGPNSPLHF; CDR3nt: TGCAGTGCTAGAACGGGCCCCAATTCACCCCTCCACTTT
abundance: .; v_gene: TRBV7-2; j_gene: TRBJ2-1; d_gene: TRBD1; CDR3aa: CASSLEQGQGEQFF; CDR3nt: TGTGCCAGCAGCTTAGAACAGGGACAGGGTGAGCAGTTCTTC
abundance: few; v_gene: TRBV28; j_gene: TRBJ2-7; d_gene: .; CDR3aa: CASRPLGLTLTYEQYF; CDR3nt: TGTGCCAGCAGACCTCTGGGCCTCACATTAACCTACGAGCAGTACTTC
abundance: once; v_gene: TRBV10-3; j_gene: TRBJ1-5; d_gene: .; CDR3aa: CAISEWGGNQPQHF; CDR3nt: TGTGCCATCAGTGAGTGGGGTGGAAATCAGCCCCAGCATTTT
abundance: once; v_gene: TRBV29-1; j_gene: TRBJ2-3; d_gene: .; CDR3aa: CSVEGPRDTNTDTQYF; CDR3nt: TGCAGCGTTGAAGGTCCACGGGACACAAACACAGATACGCAGTATTTT
abundance: many; v_gene: TRBV27; j_gene: TRBJ1-5; d_gene: .; CDR3aa: CASSPHNQPQHF; CDR3nt: TGTGCCAGCAGTCCCCACAATCAGCCCCAGCATTTT
abundance: .; v_gene: TRBV5-1; j_gene: TRBJ1-4; d_gene: TRBD1; CDR3aa: CASSPTGEGEKLFF; CDR3nt: TGCGCCAGCAGCCCGACAGGGGAAGGGGAAAAACTGTTTTTT
abundance: .; v_gene: TRBV10-2; j_gene: TRBJ2-7; d_gene: TRBD1; CDR3aa: CASSEDRGLYEQYF; CDR3nt: TGCGCCAGCAGCGAGGACAGGGGGCTCTACGAGCAGTACTTC
abundance: .; v_gene: TRBV29-1; j_gene: TRBJ1-4; d_gene: .; CDR3aa: CSVGGNYEKLFF; CDR3nt: TGCAGCGTTGGGGGGAATTATGAAAAACTGTTTTTT
abundance: many; v_gene: TRBV9; j_gene: TRBJ2-7; d_gene: TRBD2; CDR3aa: CASSGGREAHEQYF; CDR3nt: TGTGCCAGCAGCGGGGGGCGGGAGGCCCACGAGCAGTACTTC
abundance: many; v_gene: TRBV9; j_gene: TRBJ2-7; d_gene: .; CDR3aa: CASSVGGSEGEQYF; CDR3nt: TGTGCCAGCAGCGTAGGGGGATCTGAGGGCGAGCAGTACTTC
abundance: .; v_gene: TRBV2; j_gene: TRBJ2-3; d_gene: .; CDR3aa: CASSEQGLPGGTQYF; CDR3nt: TGTGCCAGCAGTGAACAGGGGCTCCCAGGAGGTACGCAGTATTTT
abundance: .; v_gene: TRBV2; j_gene: TRBJ2-6; d_gene: .; CDR3aa: CASKGYGANVLTF; CDR3nt: TGTGCCAGTAAGGGGTATGGGGCCAACGTCCTGACTTTC
abundance: many; v_gene: TRBV13; j_gene: TRBJ2-1; d_gene: .; CDR3aa: CASSSGSANEQFF; CDR3nt: TGTGCCAGCAGCTCCGGGAGCGCCAATGAGCAGTTCTTC
abundance: few; v_gene: TRBV4-3; j_gene: TRBJ2-3; d_gene: .; CDR3aa: CASSQDWQGTSTDTQYF; CDR3nt: TGCGCCAGCAGCCAAGATTGGCAGGGGACTAGCACAGATACGCAGTATTTT
abundance: many; v_gene: TRBV7-9; j_gene: TRBJ2-1; d_gene: .; CDR3aa: CASSLVAPASYNEQFF; CDR3nt: TGTGCCAGCAGCTTAGTAGCACCAGCATCCTACAATGAGCAGTTCTTC
abundance: many; v_gene: TRBV9; j_gene: TRBJ1-1; d_gene: .; CDR3aa: CASSVYGGHEAFF; CDR3nt: TGTGCCAGCAGCGTATATGGGGGCCATGAAGCTTTCTTT
abundance: .; v_gene: TRBV7-2; j_gene: TRBJ1-5; d_gene: .; CDR3aa: CASTPGDSNQPQHF; CDR3nt: TGTGCCAGCACCCCGGGGGATAGCAATCAGCCCCAGCATTTT
abundance: .; v_gene: TRBV7-3; j_gene: TRBJ1-2; d_gene: .; CDR3aa: CASSLLPGSGGGYTF; CDR3nt: TGTGCCAGCAGCTTACTTCCCGGCAGTGGAGGTGGCTACACCTTC
abundance: .; v_gene: TRBV2; j_gene: TRBJ1-2; d_gene: TRBD1; CDR3aa: CAIRGASTGGYTF; CDR3nt: TGTGCCATCAGGGGGGCCTCGACCGGGGGCTACACCTTC
abundance: .; v_gene: TRBV7-8; j_gene: TRBJ1-3; d_gene: .; CDR3aa: CASSRDISGNTIYF; CDR3nt: TGCGCCAGCAGCCGCGATATCTCTGGAAACACCATATATTTT
abundance: .; v_gene: TRBV7-8; j_gene: TRBJ2-7; d_gene: TRBD2; CDR3aa: CASSLGLAGAYEQYF; CDR3nt: TGTGCCAGCAGCCTTGGACTAGCCGGGGCTTACGAGCAGTACTTC
abundance: few; v_gene: TRBV12-3/TRBV12-4; j_gene: TRBJ1-2; d_gene: TRBD1; CDR3aa: CASRTRGRDYGYTF; CDR3nt: TGTGCCAGCAGGACCAGGGGGCGCGACTATGGCTACACCTTC
abundance: .; v_gene: TRBV7-6; j_gene: TRBJ2-7; d_gene: .; CDR3aa: CASSQSGDEQYF; CDR3nt: TGTGCCAGCAGCCAGTCCGGGGACGAGCAGTACTTC
abundance: .; v_gene: TRBV14; j_gene: TRBJ2-3; d_gene: TRBD2; CDR3aa: CASSPLGGGTDTQYF; CDR3nt: TGTGCCAGCAGCCCCCTTGGGGGGGGCACAGATACGCAGTATTTT
abundance: .; v_gene: TRBV6-6; j_gene: TRBJ1-2; d_gene: TRBD1; CDR3aa: CASSQSGTGLYGYTF; CDR3nt: TGTGCCAGCAGTCAGTCCGGGACAGGGCTTTATGGCTACACCTTC
abundance: once; v_gene: TRBV2; j_gene: TRBJ2-3; d_gene: TRBD2; CDR3aa: CASRPGRTSGGARDTQYF; CDR3nt: TGTGCCAGTAGACCAGGGAGGACTAGCGGGGGGGCCAGAGATACGCAGTATTTT
abundance: .; v_gene: TRBV10-3; j_gene: TRBJ1-1; d_gene: .; CDR3aa: CAISESIGNTEAFF; CDR3nt: TGTGCCATCAGTGAGTCTATTGGGAACACTGAAGCTTTCTTT
abundance: .; v_gene: TRBV24-1; j_gene: TRBJ1-2; d_gene: TRBD1; CDR3aa: CATSQGERGYTF; CDR3nt: TGTGCCACCAGTCAGGGGGAGCGTGGCTACACCTTC